A single T cell receptor beta chain is shown here with its context. Its specificity is unknown. Only in-frame clones appear in the TCRdb table, and some are missing; sequencing was by immunoSEQ multiplex PCR. Of 65,000 to 85,000 clones in the sample, about 87% were seen once. Time point reported: week 35, safety follow-up. Vaccine doses each comprised 300 ug of mutant IDH1 20-mer peptide, with topical imiquimod. This sample is part of a study of a mutant IDH1 vaccine in newly diagnosed glioma. Background on the study: Vaccine dosing followed radiotherapy by 4-6 weeks, or accompanied temozolomide cycles. Treated patients, averaging roughly 40 years, were around 62% male and about 40% female. Patients previously underwent radiotherapy, temozolomide, or both, and most underwent both. Week 35 held visit V12, while week 47 held visit V13.

The CDR3 extends over 16 amino acids. Per germline, CDR1 SGHTA and CDR2 FQGNSA. Trimming removed 6 bases from V and 3 bases from J, with 21 bases in between. The genes are TRBV7-2 and TRBJ2-7; D gene uncertain. The sample here was PBMCs, taken from a glioma patient whose treatment included an IDH1 peptide vaccine. The sequence was obtained from a man younger than 45 with glioma. CDR3 nucleotide sequence: TGTGCCAGCAGTCCTAGGTTATTTGTTATAGGCTACGAGCAGTACTTC. It translates to CASSPRLFVIGYEQYF. The entire variable domain, with the rest obtained from reference TRBV7-2 and TRBJ2-7, is as follows: GAGVSQSPSNKVTEKGKDVELRCDPISGHTALYWYRQSLGQGLEFLIYFQGNSAPDKSGLPSDRFSAERTGGSVSTLTIQRTQQEDSAVYLCASSPRLFVIGYEQYFGPGTRLTVT.